The 19 T cell receptor beta chains reported below all come from one sample, sequenced in a study of identical twins. MiXCR, applied by TCRdb to the 5' RACE reads, yields one record per CDR3 protein. This table has about 1.7 million distinct CDR3 sequences, 25% to 35% appearing once. The sequenced sample was cord blood. Receptors were obtained from a newborn girl in good health.

This clonotype appeared many times. This chain connects TRBV6-5 to TRBJ2-7; D remains ambiguous. Germline V gene sequence: CDR1 MNHEY, CDR2 SVGAGI. This CDR3 contains 12 residues. V gave up 0 bases and J gave up 6 bases, with 6 bases separating them. The CDR3 DNA follows: TGTGCCAGCAGTTACTCAGGGCTCGAGCAGTACTTC. This translates into CASSYSGLEQYF.

CDR3 nucleotides: TGCGCCAGCAGTCCCGGGACTAAACCCTACAATGAGCAGTTCTTC. The encoded protein is CASSPGTKPYNEQFF. The chain combines TRBV4-1 with TRBJ2-1; 7 bases are a match to TRBD2. From germline, CDR1 is MGHRA and CDR2 YSYEKL. The V and J ends lost 6 bases and 2 bases, in that order; junction bases with no gene match: 7. There are 15 residues in the CDR3.

This clonotype appeared a single time. V gene TRBV7-9 combines with J gene TRBJ2-1, with a tentative D call TRBD2 (6 bases). Trimming cost V 5 bases and J 3 bases, with 17 bases left between them. The length of the CDR3 is 16 residues. The germline V gene encodes CDR1 SEHNR and CDR2 FQNEAQ (reference sequence). The CDR3 DNA reads TGTGCCAGCAGCCCCTTTGGAGGCGGGAACTACAATGAGCAGTTCTTC. Amino acids: CASSPFGGGNYNEQFF.

The V gene is TRBV7-2, the J gene TRBJ2-5; TRBD2 might be the D (5 bases). There are 15 residues in the CDR3. The V and J ends lost 8 bases and 3 bases respectively, with 19 bases between them. Per the germline V gene, CDR1 is SGHTA and CDR2 is FQGNSA. The CDR3 reads CASSPGRVPEETQYF. CDR3 nucleotides: TGTGCCAGCTCCCCTGGGCGGGTGCCAGAAGAGACCCAGTACTTC.

The V gene is TRBV24-1, the J gene TRBJ2-4; 9 bases align to TRBD1. The J call may be faulty, since TRBJ2-5 better matches the DNA end. The CDR3 runs to 15 residues. Germline lookup yields CDR1 KGHDR and CDR2 SFDVKD. CDR3 sequence (DNA): TGTGCCACCAGTGATTCCGCGACAGGGGGGGAGACCCAGTACTTC. Its translation is CATSDSATGGETQYF.

This clonotype was picked up many times. The chain uses TRBV9 and TRBJ1-2; D possibly corresponds to TRBD1 (6 bases). The germline V gene encodes CDR1 SGDLS and CDR2 YYNGEE. The CDR3 is 17 residues long. Trimming took 0 bases from V and 4 from J, leaving 19 bases between them. This CDR3 reads CASSVEPGGPPTYGYTF. The DNA of the CDR3 is TGTGCCAGCAGCGTAGAGCCTGGGGGGCCTCCAACCTATGGCTACACCTTC.

This clonotype was detected only a few times. The chain carries TRBV20-1 and TRBJ1-2, with 9 bases identical to TRBD1. CDR3 length: 13 amino acids. The germline V gene has CDR1 DFQATT and CDR2 SNEGSKA (reference sequence). V was pared by 0 bases and J by 8 bases, with 4 bases of the junction left unmatched. The CDR3 is CSARERTGEGYTF. In DNA form, the CDR3 reads TGCAGTGCTAGAGAGAGGACAGGGGAGGGCTACACCTTC.

This clonotype was seen at least ten times. CDR3 sequence (DNA): TGTGCCAGCAGTTTAACGGGAGGTCCTTCCTACGAGCAGTACTTC. This codes for CASSLTGGPSYEQYF. V is TRBV28 and J is TRBJ2-7, with 7 nucleotides matching TRBD2. V lost 2 bases and J lost 1; bases outside the gene matches: 5. The germline V gene has CDR1 MDHEN and CDR2 SYDVKM. The CDR3 is 15 amino acids.

In its sample, this clonotype was seen a few times. This rearrangement joins TRBV6-1 to TRBJ1-5, with a possible D match to TRBD1 (6 bases). V lost 8 bases to trimming and J lost 3 bases, with 11 bases between them. This CDR3 has 13 amino acids. Germline lookup yields CDR1 MNHNS and CDR2 SASEGT. CDR3 nucleotides: TGTGCCAGCGAATACAGGGCCAATCAGCCCCAGCATTTT. This encodes CASEYRANQPQHF.

The chain carries TRBV29-1 and TRBJ2-1; D might be TRBD1 (6 bases). Germline V CDR1 and CDR2: SQVTM, ANQGSEA. This CDR3 comprises 15 residues. V lost 8 bases and J 9 bases, leaving 26 bases between the germline ends. In DNA form, the CDR3 reads TGCAGCACCCTCGGCCCCACCACGATAGGGGGTGAGCAGTTCTTC. This gives the protein CSTLGPTTIGGEQFF.

This clonotype was detected a few times. This chain joins TRBV12-3 or TRBV12-4 and TRBJ2-7; D is undetermined. The CDR3 consists of 12 residues. Trimming cost V 1 base and J 8 bases, with 9 bases left between them. CDR3 in DNA: TGTGCCAGCAGTTTAGGTGGCTGCCAGCAGTACTTC. Residues: CASSLGGCQQYF.

This clonotype turned up a few times. The chain links TRBV20-1 to TRBJ2-3; D possibly corresponds to TRBD1 (6 bases). V was cut by 6 bases and J by 0 bases, with 13 bases left in between. CDR1 and CDR2 from the germline V gene are DFQATT and SNEGSKA (reference sequence). The CDR3 extends over 14 amino acids. The CDR3 region has the DNA TGCAGTGCGCCAGGGGCGTCGAGCACAGATACGCAGTATTTT. This gives the protein CSAPGASSTDTQYF.

The chain is built from TRBV4-1 and TRBJ2-7, with no clear D. The J call may be faulty, since TRBJ2-5 better matches the DNA end. Germline CDR1 reads MGHRA; CDR2 reads YSYEKL. This CDR3 has 14 amino acids. CDR3 DNA: TGCGCCAGCAGCCAAGTTATTAGGACGGAGACCCAGTACTTC. Its translation: CASSQVIRTETQYF.

On this clonotype: Just one base apart from a much larger clone, this may be a read error. This chain uses TRBV7-6 with TRBJ2-1, with TRBD2 as a possible D gene (5 bases). CDR1 and CDR2 (germline): SGHVS, FNYEAQ. The CDR3 extends over 16 amino acids. V lost 0 bases and J lost 8, with 17 bases in between. The CDR3 DNA follows: TGTGCCAGCAGCTTAGCGCTTGCTAGCATTTACGATGAGCAGTTCTTC. Amino acid sequence: CASSLALASIYDEQFF. Combining the CDR3 with reference TRBV7-6 and TRBJ2-1 gives the whole variable domain GAGVSQSPRYKVTKRGQDVALRCDPISGHVSLYWYRQALGQGPEFLTYFNYEAQQDKSGLPNDRFSAERPEGSISTLTIQRTEQRDSAMYRCASSLALASIYDEQFFGPGTRLTVL.

This clonotype came up a few times. The gene calls are TRBV11-2 and TRBJ1-2, with TRBD1 matching 10 bases. The germline gives CDR1 SGHAT, CDR2 FQNNGV. There are 16 residues in the CDR3. Trimming removed 0 bases from V and 7 bases from J; junction bases left unmatched: 8. CDR3 amino acids: CASSLDLTGGEFGYTF. The CDR3 DNA is TGTGCCAGCAGCTTAGACCTGACAGGGGGCGAGTTTGGCTACACCTTC.

This clonotype was detected a few times. The chain combines TRBV5-1 with TRBJ2-1, with TRBD2 matching 8 bases. The CDR3 contains 15 residues. CDR1 is SGHRS, CDR2 YFSETQ, per germline. Trimming at V came to 6 bases and at J to 0 bases, leaving 5 bases not matched to a gene. The CDR3 nucleotides are TGCGCCAGCACCGCTACTAGCGGCTCCTACAATGAGCAGTTCTTC. Amino acids: CASTATSGSYNEQFF.

The genes are TRBV20-1 and TRBJ2-1, with TRBD2 as a possible D gene (6 bases). CDR1 DFQATT and CDR2 SNEGSKA come from the germline V gene (reference sequence). CDR3 size: 15 residues. Trimming cost V 2 bases and J 0 bases, with 11 bases left between them. CDR3 DNA sequence: TGCAGTGCTAGAATAGCGGAAAGCTCCTACAATGAGCAGTTCTTC. It specifies CSARIAESSYNEQFF.

As concerns this clonotype: This could be a read error, since a much larger clone is one nucleotide away. The chain couples TRBV28 to TRBJ2-7; D gene unclear. This CDR3 is built from 14 residues. Trimming took 8 bases from V and 0 from J, leaving 14 bases between them. CDR1 is MDHEN and CDR2 is SYDVKM in the germline V gene. The CDR3 is CASYLSWDSYEQYF. CDR3 nucleotide sequence: TGTGCCAGCTACTTGAGCTGGGACTCCTACGAGCAGTACTTC.

This chain's CDR3 is CASSHPGTGDNSPLHF. The CDR3 DNA reads TGTGCCAGCAGCCACCCTGGGACAGGGGACAATTCACCCCTCCACTTT. The gene calls are TRBV4-2 and TRBJ1-6, with TRBD1 matching over 10 bases. V lost 3 bases and J lost 7; bases outside the gene matches: 6. CDR1 and CDR2 from the germline V gene are LGHNA and YNFKEQ. There are 16 residues in the CDR3.